The T cell receptor (beta chain) under discussion was sequenced for a study of blood T cells in healthy people across ages. With a J-beta primer mix and a sample-barcoded 5' primer, a second PCR ran 7 to 11 cycles. Each single sample gave us at least 2.5 million CDR3-containing paired-end reads. TCRdb recomputed calls from the 5' RACE reads with MiXCR, one row per CDR3 protein. This sample has 350,000 to 450,000 distinct CDR3 sequences, with 50% to 60% found just once. This clonotype came up a few times. Its antigen is unknown. CDR1 and CDR2 from the germline V gene are SGHAT and FQDESV (reference sequence). The CDR3 totals 14 residues. Trimming removed 5 bases at V and 6 bases at J, with 17 bases between. Notes on the study in general: Long-lived donors carried more naive CD4+ cells and greater diversity than aged donors.

This clonotype was sampled from a man between 60 and 70 years old in good health. V gene TRBV11-1 combines with J gene TRBJ2-7; tentatively, D is TRBD1 (6 bases). Sequencing was done on a sample of blood. CDR3 amino acids: CASSLAGTFSEQYF. The CDR3, as DNA: TGTGCCAGCAGCCTGGCCGGGACATTCAGCGAGCAGTACTTC. The whole variable domain, filled in from reference TRBV11-1 and TRBJ2-7, reads EAEVAQSPRYKITEKSQAVAFWCDPISGHATLYWYRQILGQGPELLVQFQDESVVDDSQLPKDRFSAERLKGVDSTLKIQPAELGDSAMYLCASSLAGTFSEQYFGPGTRLTVT.